The source of this T cell receptor (beta chain) is a study of shared clonotypes between healthy human individuals. The table came from immunoSEQ multiplex PCR; TCRdb's copy has only in-frame clones and leaves some out. The sample contains about 1.5 million clones, 95% to 99% of which appear only once. Donors had no recently reported acute infections or vaccinations and were HIV-negative. Only Caucasian adults living in Nashville, Tennessee served as donors. This receptor was taken from a man aged 30 to 45 in good health. Sequencing was carried out using naive CD4+ T cells sorted from blood. Subset denoted: CD45RA+ positively selected.

The CDR3: CASSIRGLAGIYEQYF. CDR3 bases: TGTGCCAGCAGTATCAGGGGACTAGCGGGAATATACGAGCAGTACTTC. The rearrangement links TRBV25-1 to TRBJ2-7; 13 bases align to TRBD2. Germline V gives CDR1 MGHDK, CDR2 SYGVNS. Germline trimming cut 5 bases from V and 4 bases from J; bases unmatched to any gene: 8. The CDR3 is 16 residues long.